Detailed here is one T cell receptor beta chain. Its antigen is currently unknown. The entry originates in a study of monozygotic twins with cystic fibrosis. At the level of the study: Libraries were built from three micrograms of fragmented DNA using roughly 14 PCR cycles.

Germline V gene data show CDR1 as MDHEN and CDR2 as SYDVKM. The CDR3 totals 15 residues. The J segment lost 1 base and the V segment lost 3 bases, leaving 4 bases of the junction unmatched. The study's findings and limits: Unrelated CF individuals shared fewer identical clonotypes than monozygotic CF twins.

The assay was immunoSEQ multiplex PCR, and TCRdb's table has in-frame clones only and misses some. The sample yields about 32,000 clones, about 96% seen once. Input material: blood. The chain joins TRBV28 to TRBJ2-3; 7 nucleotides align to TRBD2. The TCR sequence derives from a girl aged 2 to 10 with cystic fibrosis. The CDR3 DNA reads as TGTGCCAGCAGTTTCCCTGCGGGAGGCACAGATACGCAGTATTTT. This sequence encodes CASSFPAGGTDTQYF.